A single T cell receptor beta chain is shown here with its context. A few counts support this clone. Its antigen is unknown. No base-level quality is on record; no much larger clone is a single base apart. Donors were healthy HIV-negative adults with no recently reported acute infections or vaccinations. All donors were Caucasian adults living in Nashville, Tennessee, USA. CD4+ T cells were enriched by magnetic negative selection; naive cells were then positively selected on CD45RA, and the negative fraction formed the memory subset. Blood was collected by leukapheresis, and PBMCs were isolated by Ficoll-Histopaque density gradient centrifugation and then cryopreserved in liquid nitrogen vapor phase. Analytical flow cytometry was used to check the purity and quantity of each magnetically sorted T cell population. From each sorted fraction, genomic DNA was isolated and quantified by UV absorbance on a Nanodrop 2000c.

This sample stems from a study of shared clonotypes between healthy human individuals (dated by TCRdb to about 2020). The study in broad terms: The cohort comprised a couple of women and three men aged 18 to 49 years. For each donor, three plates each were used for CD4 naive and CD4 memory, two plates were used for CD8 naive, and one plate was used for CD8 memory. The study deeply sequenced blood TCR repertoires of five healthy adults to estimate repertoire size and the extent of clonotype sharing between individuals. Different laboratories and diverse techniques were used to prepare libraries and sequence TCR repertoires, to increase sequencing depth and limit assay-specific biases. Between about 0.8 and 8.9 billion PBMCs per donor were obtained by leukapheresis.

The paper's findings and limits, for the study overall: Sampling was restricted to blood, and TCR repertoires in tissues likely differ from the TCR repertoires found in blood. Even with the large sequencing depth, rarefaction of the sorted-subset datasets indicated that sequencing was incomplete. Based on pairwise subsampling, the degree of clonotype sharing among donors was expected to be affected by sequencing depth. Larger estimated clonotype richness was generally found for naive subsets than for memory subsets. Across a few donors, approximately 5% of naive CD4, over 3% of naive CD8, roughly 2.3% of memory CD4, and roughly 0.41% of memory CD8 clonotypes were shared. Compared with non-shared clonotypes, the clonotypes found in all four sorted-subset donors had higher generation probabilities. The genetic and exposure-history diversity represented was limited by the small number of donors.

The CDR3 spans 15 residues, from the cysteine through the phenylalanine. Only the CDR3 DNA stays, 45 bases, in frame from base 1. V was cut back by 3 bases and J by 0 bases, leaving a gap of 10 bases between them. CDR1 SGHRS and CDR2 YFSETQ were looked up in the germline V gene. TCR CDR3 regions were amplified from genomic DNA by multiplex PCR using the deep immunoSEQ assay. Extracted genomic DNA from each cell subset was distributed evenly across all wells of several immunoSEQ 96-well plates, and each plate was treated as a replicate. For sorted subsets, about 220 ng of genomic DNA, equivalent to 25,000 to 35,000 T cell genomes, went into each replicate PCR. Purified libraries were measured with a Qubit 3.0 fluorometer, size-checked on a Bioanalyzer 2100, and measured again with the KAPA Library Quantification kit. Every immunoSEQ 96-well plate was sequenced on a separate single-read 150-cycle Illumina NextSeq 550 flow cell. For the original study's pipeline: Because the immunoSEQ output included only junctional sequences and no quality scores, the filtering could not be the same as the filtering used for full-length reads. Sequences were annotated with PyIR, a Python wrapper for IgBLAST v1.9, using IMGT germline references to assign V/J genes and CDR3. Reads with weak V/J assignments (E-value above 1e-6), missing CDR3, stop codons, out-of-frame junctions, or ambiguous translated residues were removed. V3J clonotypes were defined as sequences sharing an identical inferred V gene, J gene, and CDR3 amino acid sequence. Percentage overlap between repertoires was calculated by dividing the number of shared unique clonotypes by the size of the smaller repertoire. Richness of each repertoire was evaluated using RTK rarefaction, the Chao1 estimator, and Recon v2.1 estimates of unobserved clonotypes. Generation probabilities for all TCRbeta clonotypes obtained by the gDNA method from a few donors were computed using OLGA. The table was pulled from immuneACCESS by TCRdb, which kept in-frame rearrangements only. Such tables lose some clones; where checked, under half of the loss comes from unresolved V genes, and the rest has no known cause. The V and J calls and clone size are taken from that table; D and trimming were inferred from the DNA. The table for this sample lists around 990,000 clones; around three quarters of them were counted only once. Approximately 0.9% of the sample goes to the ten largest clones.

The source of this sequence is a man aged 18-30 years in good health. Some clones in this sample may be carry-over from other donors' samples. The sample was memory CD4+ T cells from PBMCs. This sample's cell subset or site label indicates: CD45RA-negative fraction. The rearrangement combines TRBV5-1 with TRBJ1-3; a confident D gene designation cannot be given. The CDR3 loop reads CASSSQSNSGNTIYF. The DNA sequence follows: TGCGCCAGCAGCTCCCAGAGCAACTCTGGAAACACCATATATTTT.